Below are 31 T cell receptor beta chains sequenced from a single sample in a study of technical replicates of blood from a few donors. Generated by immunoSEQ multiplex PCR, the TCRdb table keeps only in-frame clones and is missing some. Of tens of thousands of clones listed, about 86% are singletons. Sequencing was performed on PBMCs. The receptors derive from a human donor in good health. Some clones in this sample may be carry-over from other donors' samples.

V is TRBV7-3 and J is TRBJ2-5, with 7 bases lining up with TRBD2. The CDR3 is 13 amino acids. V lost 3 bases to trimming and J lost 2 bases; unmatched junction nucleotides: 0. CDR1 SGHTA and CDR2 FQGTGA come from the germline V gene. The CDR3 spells CASSFGGQETQYF. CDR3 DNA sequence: TGTGCCAGCAGCTTCGGGGGGCAAGAGACCCAGTACTTC. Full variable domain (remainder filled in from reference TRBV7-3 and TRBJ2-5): GAGVSQTPSNKVTEKGKYVELRCDPISGHTALYWYRQSLGQGPEFLIYFQGTGAADDSGLPNDRFFAVRPEGSVSTLKIQRTERGDSAVYLCASSFGGQETQYFGPGTRLLVL.

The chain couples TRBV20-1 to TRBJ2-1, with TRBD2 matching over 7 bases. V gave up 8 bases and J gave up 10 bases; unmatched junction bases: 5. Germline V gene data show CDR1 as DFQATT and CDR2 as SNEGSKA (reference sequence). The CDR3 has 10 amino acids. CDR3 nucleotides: TGCAGTCCATACGGGGGGGAGCAGTTCTTC. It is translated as CSPYGGEQFF.

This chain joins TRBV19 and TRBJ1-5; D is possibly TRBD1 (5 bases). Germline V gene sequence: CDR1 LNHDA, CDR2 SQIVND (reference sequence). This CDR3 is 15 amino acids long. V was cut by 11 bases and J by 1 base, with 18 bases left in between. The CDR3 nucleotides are TGTGCCTCCTTGGGGGGGTCGTTGAGCAATCAGCCCCAGCATTTT. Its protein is CASLGGSLSNQPQHF.

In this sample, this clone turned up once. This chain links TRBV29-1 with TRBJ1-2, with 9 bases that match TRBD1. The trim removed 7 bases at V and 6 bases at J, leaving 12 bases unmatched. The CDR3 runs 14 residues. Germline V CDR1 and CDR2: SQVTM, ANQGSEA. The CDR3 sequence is CSAGGTGIPNGYTF. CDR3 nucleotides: TGCAGCGCGGGTGGGACAGGGATCCCCAATGGCTACACCTTC. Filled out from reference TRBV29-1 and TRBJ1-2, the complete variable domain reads SAVISQKPSRDICQRGTSLTIQCQVDSQVTMMFWYRQQPGQSLTLIATANQGSEATYESGFVIDKFPISRPNLTFSTLTVSNMSPEDSSIYLCSAGGTGIPNGYTFGSGTRLTVV.

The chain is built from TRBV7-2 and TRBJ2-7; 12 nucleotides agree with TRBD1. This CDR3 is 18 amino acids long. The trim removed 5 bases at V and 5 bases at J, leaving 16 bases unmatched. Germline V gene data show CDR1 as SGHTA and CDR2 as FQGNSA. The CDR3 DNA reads TGTGCCAGCAGCCCTCGCCTGAAACCGGGACAGGGGGCCCACGAGCAGTACTTC. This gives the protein CASSPRLKPGQGAHEQYF.

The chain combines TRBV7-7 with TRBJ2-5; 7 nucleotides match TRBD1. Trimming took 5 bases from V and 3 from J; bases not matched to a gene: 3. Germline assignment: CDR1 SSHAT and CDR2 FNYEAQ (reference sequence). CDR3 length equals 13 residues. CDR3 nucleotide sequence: TGTGCCAGCAGCCAGGGACAGAAAGAGACCCAGTACTTC. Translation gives CASSQGQKETQYF.

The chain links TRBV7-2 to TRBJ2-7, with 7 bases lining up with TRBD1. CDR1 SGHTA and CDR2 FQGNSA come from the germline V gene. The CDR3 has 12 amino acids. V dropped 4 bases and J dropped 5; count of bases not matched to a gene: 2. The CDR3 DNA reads TGTGCCAGCAGCTCACAGGGGAACGAGCAGTACTTC. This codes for CASSSQGNEQYF.

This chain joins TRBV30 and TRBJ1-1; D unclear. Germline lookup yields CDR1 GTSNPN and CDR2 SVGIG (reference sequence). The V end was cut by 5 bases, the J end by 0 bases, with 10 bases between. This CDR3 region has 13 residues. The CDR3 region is CAWQVNMNTEAFF. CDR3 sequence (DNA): TGTGCCTGGCAGGTGAACATGAACACTGAAGCTTTCTTT.

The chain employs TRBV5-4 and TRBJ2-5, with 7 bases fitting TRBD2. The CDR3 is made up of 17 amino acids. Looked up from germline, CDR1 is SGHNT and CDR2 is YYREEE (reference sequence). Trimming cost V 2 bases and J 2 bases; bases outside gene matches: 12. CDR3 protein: CASSLFTSGLKQETQYF. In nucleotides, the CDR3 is TGTGCCAGCAGCTTATTTACTTCGGGACTAAAACAAGAGACCCAGTACTTC.

The CDR3, as DNA: TGTGCCAGCAGCGCCCTCCGGGGTAGCGGGGGTTACACCGGGGAGCTGTTTTTT. Protein product: CASSALRGSGGYTGELFF. J is TRBJ2-2 and V is TRBV13; 9 bases fit TRBD2. The germline V gene has CDR1 PRHDT and CDR2 FYEKMQ (reference sequence). V was clipped by 5 bases and J by 3 bases; unmatched bases: 13. The CDR3 runs 18 residues.

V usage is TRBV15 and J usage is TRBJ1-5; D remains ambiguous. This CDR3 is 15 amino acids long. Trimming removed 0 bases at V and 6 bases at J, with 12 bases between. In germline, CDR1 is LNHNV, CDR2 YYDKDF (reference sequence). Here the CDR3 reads CATSRDSGGSQPQHF. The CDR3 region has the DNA TGTGCCACCAGCAGAGATAGTGGAGGGAGTCAGCCCCAGCATTTT. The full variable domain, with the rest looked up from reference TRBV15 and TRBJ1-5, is DAMVIQNPRYQVTQFGKPVTLSCSQTLNHNVMYWYQQKSSQAPKLLFHYYDKDFNNEADTPDNFQSRRPNTSFCFLDIRSPGLGDTAMYLCATSRDSGGSQPQHFGDGTRLSIL.

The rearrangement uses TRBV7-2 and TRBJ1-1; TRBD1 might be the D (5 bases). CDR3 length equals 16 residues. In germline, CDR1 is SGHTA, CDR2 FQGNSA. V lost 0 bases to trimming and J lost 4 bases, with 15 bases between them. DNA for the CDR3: TGTGCCAGCAGCTTAGCTCCACAGGTCGCAATCACTGAAGCTTTCTTT. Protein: CASSLAPQVAITEAFF.

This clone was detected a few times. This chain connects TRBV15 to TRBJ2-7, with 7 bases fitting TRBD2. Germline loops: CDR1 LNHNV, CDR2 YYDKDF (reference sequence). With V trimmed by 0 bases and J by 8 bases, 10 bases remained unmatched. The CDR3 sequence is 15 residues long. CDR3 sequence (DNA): TGTGCCACCAGCAGAGATGCACTAGCGCCTATGCAGCAGTACTTC. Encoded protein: CATSRDALAPMQQYF.

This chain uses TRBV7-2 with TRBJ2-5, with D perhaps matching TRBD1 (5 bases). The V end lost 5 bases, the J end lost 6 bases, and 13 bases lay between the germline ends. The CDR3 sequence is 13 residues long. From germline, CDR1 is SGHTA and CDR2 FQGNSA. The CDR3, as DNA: TGTGCCAGCAGCCAAGGACATGTACAGACCCAGTACTTC. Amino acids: CASSQGHVQTQYF.

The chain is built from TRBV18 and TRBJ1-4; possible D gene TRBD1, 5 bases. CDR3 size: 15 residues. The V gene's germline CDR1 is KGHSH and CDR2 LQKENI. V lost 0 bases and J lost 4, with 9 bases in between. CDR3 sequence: CASSPPLGGNEKLFF. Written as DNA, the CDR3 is TGTGCCAGCTCACCACCCTTGGGGGGTAATGAAAAACTGTTTTTT.

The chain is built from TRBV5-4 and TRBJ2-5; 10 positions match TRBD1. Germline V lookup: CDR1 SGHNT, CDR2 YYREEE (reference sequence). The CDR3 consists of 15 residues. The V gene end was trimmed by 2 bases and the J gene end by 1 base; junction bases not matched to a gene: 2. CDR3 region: CASSFRDRGQETQYF. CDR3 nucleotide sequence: TGTGCCAGCAGCTTCCGGGACAGGGGCCAAGAGACCCAGTACTTC.

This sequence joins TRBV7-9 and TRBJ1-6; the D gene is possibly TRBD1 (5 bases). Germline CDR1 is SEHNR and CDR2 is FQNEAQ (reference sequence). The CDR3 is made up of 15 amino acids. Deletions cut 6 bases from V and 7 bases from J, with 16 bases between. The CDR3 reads CASSPTGTRNSPLHF. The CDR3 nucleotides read TGTGCCAGCAGTCCAACGGGGACTCGGAATTCACCCCTCCACTTT.

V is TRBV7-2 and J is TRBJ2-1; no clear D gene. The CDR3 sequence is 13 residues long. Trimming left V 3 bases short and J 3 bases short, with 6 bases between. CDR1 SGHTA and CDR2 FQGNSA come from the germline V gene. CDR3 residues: CASSFSVYNEQFF. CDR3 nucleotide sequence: TGTGCCAGCAGCTTCTCCGTCTACAATGAGCAGTTCTTC.

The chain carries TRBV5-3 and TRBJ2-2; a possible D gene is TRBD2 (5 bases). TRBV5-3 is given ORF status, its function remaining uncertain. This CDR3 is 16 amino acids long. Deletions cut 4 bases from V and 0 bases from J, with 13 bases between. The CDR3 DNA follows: TGTGCCAGAAGCCTCTCAAGACTACCGAACACCGGGGAGCTGTTTTTT. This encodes CARSLSRLPNTGELFF.

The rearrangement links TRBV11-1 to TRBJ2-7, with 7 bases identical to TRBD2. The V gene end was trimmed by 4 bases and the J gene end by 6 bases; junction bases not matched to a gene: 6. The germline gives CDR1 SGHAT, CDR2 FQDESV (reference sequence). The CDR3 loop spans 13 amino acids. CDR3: CASSSAREGEQYF. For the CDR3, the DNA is TGTGCCAGCAGCTCCGCCAGGGAGGGCGAGCAGTACTTC.

The CDR3 DNA reads as TGCGCCAGCAAGCAAAGCGGGACCCAAGAGACCCAGTACTTC. This encodes CASKQSGTQETQYF. The chain uses TRBV5-1 and TRBJ2-5; 7 positions agree with TRBD2. In germline, CDR1 is SGHRS, CDR2 YFSETQ. With 6 bases clipped from V and 1 base from J, the junction kept 6 bases outside the gene matches. CDR3 length equals 14 residues.

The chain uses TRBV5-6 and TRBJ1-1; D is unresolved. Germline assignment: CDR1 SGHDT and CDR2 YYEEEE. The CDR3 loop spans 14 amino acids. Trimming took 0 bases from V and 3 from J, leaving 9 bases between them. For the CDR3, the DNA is TGTGCCAGCAGCTTGGGCAGGATGGACACTGAAGCTTTCTTT. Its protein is CASSLGRMDTEAFF.

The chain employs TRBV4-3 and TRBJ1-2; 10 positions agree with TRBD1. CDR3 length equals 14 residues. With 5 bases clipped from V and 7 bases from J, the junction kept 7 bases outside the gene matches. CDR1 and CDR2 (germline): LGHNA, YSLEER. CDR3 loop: CASSDRDRGSGYTF. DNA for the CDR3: TGCGCCAGCAGCGACCGGGACAGGGGATCTGGCTACACCTTC.

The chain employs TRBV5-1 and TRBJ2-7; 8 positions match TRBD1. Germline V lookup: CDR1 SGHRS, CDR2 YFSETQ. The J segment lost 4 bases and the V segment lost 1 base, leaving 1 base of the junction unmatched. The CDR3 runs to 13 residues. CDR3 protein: CASSLTGGYEQYF. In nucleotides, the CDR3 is TGCGCCAGCAGCTTGACAGGGGGATACGAGCAGTACTTC.

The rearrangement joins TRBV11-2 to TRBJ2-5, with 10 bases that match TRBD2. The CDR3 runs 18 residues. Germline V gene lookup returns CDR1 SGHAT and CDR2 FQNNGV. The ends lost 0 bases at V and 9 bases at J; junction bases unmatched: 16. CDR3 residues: CASSLDGLAGVGTGAQYF. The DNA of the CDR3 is TGTGCCAGCAGCTTAGATGGGCTAGCGGGAGTGGGGACGGGGGCCCAGTACTTC.

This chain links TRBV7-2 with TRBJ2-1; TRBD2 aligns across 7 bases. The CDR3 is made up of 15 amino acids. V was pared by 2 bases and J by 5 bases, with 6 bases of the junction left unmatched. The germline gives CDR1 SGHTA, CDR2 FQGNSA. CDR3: CASSLIRGGHNEQFF. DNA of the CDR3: TGTGCCAGCAGCTTAATTCGGGGAGGGCACAATGAGCAGTTCTTC. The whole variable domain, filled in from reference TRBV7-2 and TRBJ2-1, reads GAGVSQSPSNKVTEKGKDVELRCDPISGHTALYWYRQSLGQGLEFLIYFQGNSAPDKSGLPSDRFSAERTGGSVSTLTIQRTQQEDSAVYLCASSLIRGGHNEQFFGPGTRLTVL.

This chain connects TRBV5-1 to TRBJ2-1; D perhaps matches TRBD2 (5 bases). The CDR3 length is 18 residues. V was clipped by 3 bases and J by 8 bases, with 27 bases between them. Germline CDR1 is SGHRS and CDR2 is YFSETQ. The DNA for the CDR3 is TGCGCCAGCAGCTCCGTCCCGACGGGGAGTGGGAGTAGGGATGAGCAGTTCTTC. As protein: CASSSVPTGSGSRDEQFF.

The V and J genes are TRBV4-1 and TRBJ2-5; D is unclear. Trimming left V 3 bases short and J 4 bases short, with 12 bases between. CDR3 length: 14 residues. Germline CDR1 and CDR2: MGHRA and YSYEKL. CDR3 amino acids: CASSQVPGPETQYF. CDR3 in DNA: TGCGCCAGCAGCCAGGTTCCGGGTCCAGAGACCCAGTACTTC.

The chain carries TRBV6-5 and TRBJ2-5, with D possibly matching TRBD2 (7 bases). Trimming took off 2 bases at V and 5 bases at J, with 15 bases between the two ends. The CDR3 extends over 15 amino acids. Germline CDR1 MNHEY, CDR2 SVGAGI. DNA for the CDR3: TGTGCCAGCAGTTACCGGGGGGCCTCCGGTGAGACCCAGTACTTC. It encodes CASSYRGASGETQYF.

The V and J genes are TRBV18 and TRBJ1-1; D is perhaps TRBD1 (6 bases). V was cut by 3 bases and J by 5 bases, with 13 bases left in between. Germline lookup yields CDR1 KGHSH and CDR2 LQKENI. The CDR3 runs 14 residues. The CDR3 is CASSPHRESTEAFF. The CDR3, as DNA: TGTGCCAGCTCACCTCACAGGGAGAGTACTGAAGCTTTCTTT.

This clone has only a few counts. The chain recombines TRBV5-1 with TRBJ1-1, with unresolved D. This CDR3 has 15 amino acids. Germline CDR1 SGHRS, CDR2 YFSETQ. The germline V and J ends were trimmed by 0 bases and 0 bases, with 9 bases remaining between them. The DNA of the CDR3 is TGCGCCAGCAGCTTGGGGGCCTCTATGAACACTGAAGCTTTCTTT. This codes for CASSLGASMNTEAFF.